This T cell receptor (beta chain) was sequenced during a study of cytomegalovirus exposure and HLA in healthy donors. Study-wide results and caveats: An analysis was carried out later, and it reportedly showed fewer N-insertions in an Asian-associated ancestry cluster than the 666-donor mean. A later analysis showed HLA-associated TCR beta chains outstripping equally common others in clonal expansion. An assumption of roughly uniform sequencing depth across donors underlay the presence/absence analyses.

The primer mix had 60 Vbeta and 13 Jbeta primers. Profiled with immunoSEQ multiplex PCR; TCRdb holds only in-frame clones, not every one. Here the sample spans about 150,000 clones, around 80% being singletons. Germline CDR1 reads SNHLY; CDR2 reads FYNNEI. This CDR3 comprises 13 residues. In nominal health when sampled, donors likely had unrecorded immune exposures nonetheless. This clone appeared a few times. No antigen is known for it. The chain recombines TRBV2 with TRBJ2-5, with D perhaps TRBD1 (5 bases). The J call may be mistaken, given a closer DNA end match to TRBJ2-7. This clonotype was obtained from a woman between 40 and 50 years old in good health and CMV-seronegative. Sequencing was done on a sample of PBMCs. The CDR3 DNA is TGTGCCAGCAGTGCCCGACAGTTATACGAGCAGTACTTC. Protein: CASSARQLYEQYF.